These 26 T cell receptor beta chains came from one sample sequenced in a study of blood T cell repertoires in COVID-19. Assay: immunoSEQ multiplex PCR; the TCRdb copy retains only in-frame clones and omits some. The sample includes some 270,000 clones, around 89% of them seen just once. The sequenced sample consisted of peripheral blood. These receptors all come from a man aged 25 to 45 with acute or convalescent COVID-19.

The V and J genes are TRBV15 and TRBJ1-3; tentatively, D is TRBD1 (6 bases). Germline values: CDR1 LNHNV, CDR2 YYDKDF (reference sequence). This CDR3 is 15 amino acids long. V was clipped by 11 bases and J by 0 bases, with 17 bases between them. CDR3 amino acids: CAPQGRLSSGNTIYF. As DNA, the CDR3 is TGTGCCCCCCAGGGGCGCCTATCCTCTGGAAACACCATATATTTT.

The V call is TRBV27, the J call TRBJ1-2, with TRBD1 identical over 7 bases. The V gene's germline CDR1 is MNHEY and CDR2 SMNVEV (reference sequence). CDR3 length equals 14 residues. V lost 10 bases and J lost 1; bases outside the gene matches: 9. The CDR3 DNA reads TGTGCCACCAGAAGACAGGGTGGTAACTATGGCTACACCTTC. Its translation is CATRRQGGNYGYTF.

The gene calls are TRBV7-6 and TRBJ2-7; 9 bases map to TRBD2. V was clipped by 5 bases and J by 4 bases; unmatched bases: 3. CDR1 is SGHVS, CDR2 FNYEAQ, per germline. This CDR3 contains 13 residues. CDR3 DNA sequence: TGTGCCAGCAGCCCTAGCGGGATTTACGAGCAGTACTTC. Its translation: CASSPSGIYEQYF. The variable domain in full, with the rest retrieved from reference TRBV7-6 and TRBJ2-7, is GAGVSQSPRYKVTKRGQDVALRCDPISGHVSLYWYRQALGQGPEFLTYFNYEAQQDKSGLPNDRFSAERPEGSISTLTIQRTEQRDSAMYRCASSPSGIYEQYFGPGTRLTVT.

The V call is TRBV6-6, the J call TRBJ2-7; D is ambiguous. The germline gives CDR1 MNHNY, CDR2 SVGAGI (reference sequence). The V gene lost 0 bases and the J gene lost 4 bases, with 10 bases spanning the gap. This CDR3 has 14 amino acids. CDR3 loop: CASSYSSQFYEQYF. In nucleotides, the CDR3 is TGTGCCAGCAGTTACTCTTCCCAGTTTTACGAGCAGTACTTC.

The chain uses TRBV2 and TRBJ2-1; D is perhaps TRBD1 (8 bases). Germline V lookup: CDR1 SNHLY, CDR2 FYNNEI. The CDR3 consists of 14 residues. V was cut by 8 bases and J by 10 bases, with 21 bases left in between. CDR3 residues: CASYRGGQLKEQFF. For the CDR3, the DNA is TGTGCCAGCTACAGGGGGGGACAGTTAAAAGAGCAGTTCTTC.

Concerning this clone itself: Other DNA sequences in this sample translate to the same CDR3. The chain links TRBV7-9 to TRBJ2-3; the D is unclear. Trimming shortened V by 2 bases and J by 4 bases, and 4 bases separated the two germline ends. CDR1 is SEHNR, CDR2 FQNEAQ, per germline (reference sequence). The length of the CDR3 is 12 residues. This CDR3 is CASSLSSDTQYF. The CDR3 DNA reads TGTGCCAGCAGCTTATCATCAGATACGCAGTATTTT.

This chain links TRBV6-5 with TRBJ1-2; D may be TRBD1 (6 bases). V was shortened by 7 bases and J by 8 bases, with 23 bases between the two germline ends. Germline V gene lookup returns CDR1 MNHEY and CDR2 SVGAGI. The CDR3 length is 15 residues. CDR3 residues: CASTINRVWVSGYTF. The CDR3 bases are TGTGCCAGCACCATAAACAGGGTCTGGGTTTCGGGCTACACCTTC.

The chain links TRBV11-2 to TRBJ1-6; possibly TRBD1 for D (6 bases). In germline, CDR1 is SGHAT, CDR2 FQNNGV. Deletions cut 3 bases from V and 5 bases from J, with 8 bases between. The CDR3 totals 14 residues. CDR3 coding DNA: TGTGCCAGCAGCTTTCACAGGGATAATTCACCCCTCCACTTT. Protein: CASSFHRDNSPLHF.

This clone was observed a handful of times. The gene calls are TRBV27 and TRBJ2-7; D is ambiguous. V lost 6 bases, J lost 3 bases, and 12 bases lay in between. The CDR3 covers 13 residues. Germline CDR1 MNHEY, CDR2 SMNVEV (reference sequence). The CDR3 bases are TGTGCCAGCAGAGCTATGACATTCTACGAGCAGTACTTC. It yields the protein CASRAMTFYEQYF.

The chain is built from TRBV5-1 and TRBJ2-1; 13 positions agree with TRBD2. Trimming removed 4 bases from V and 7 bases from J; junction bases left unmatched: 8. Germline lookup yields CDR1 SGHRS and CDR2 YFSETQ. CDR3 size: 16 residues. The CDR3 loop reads CASSILGLAGSNEQFF. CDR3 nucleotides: TGCGCCAGCAGCATACTGGGACTAGCGGGATCTAATGAGCAGTTCTTC.

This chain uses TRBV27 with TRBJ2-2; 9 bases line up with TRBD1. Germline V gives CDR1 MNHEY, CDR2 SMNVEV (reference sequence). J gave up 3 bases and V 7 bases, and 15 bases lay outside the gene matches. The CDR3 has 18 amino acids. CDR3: CASNPGQGLYFDTGELFF. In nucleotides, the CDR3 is TGTGCCAGCAATCCGGGACAGGGATTATATTTTGACACCGGGGAGCTGTTTTTT.

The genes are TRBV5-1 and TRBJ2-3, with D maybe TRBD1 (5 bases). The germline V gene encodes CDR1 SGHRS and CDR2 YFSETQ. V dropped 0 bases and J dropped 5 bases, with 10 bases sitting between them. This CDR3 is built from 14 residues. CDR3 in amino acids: CASSLAIGVDTQYF. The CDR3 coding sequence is TGCGCCAGCAGCTTGGCGATAGGGGTAGATACGCAGTATTTT.

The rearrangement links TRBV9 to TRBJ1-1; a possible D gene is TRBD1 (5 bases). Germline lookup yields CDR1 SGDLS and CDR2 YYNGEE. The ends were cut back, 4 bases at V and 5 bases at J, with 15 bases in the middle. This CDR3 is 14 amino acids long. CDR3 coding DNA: TGTGCCAGCAGCACTCGTCCGGAGGGGACTGAAGCTTTCTTT. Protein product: CASSTRPEGTEAFF.

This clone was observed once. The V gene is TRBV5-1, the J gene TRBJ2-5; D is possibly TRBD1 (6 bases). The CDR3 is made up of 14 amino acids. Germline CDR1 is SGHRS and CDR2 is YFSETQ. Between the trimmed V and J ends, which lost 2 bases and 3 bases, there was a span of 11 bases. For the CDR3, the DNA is TGCGCCAGCAGCTTCAATTCAGGGGAAGAGACCCAGTACTTC. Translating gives CASSFNSGEETQYF.

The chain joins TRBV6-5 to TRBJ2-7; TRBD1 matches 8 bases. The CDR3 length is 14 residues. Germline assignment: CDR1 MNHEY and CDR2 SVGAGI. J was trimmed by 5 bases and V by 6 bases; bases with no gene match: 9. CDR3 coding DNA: TGTGCCAGCAGGGCGACAGGGGCTGGGAACGAGCAGTACTTC. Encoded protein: CASRATGAGNEQYF.

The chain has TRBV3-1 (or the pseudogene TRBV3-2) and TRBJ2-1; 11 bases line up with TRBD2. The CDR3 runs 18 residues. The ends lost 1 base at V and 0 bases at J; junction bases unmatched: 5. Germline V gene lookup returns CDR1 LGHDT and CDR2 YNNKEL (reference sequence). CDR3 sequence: CASSQGPSGRISYNEQFF. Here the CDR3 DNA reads TGTGCCAGCAGCCAAGGACCTAGCGGGAGGATCTCCTACAATGAGCAGTTCTTC.

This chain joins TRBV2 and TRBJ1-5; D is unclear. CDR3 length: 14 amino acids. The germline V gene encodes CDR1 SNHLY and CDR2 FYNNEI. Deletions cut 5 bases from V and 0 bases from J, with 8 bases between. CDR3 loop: CASSRLYSNQPQHF. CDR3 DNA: TGTGCCAGCAGTCGTTTGTATAGCAATCAGCCCCAGCATTTT.

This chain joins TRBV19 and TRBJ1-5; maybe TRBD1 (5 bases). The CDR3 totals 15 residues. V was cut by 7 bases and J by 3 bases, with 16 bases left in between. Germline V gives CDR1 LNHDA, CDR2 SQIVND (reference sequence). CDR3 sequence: CASTPSAGVNQPQHF. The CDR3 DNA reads TGTGCCAGTACCCCTAGCGCGGGGGTCAATCAGCCCCAGCATTTT.

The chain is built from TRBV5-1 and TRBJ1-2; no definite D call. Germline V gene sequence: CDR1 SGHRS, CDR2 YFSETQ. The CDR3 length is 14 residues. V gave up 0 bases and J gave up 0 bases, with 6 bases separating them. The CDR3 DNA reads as TGCGCCAGCAGCTTGGGCAGGTCTAACTATGGCTACACCTTC. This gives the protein CASSLGRSNYGYTF.

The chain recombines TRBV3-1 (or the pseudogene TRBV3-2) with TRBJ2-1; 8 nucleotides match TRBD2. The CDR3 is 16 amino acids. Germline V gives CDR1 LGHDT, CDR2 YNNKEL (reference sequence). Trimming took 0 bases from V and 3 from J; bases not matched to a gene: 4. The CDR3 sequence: CASSQESSGVYNEQFF. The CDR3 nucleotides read TGTGCCAGCAGCCAAGAGAGTAGCGGGGTCTACAATGAGCAGTTCTTC.

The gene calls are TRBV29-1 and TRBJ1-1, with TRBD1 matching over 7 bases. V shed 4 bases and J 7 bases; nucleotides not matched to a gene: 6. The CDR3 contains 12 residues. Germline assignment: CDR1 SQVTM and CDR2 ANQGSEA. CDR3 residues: CSVARDSYEAFF. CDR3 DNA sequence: TGCAGCGTTGCCCGGGACAGCTATGAAGCTTTCTTT.

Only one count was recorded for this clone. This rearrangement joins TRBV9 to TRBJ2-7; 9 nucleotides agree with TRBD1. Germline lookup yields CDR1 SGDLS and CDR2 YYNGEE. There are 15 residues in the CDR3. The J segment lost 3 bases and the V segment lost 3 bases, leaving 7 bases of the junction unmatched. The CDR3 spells CASSAGTGTNYEQYF. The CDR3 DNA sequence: TGTGCCAGCAGCGCGGGGACAGGGACAAACTACGAGCAGTACTTC.

CDR3: CASSETQTNEKLFF. The DNA of the CDR3 is TGTGCCAGCAGCGAGACTCAGACGAATGAAAAACTGTTTTTT. The gene calls are TRBV3-1 (or the pseudogene TRBV3-2) and TRBJ1-4, with D unresolved. Looked up from germline, CDR1 is LGHDT and CDR2 is YNNKEL (reference sequence). Trimming cost V 5 bases and J 5 bases, with 12 bases left between them. The CDR3 is made up of 14 amino acids.

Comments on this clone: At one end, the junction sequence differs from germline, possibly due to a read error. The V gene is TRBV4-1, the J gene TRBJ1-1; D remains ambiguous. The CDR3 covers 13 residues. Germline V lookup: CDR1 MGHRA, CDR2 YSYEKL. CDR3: CTSSQDRFTEAFF. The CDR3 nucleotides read TGCACCAGCAGCCAAGACCGTTTCACTGAAGCTTTCTTT.

The chain's CDR3 is CASSELAGAEQYF. The CDR3 coding sequence is TGCGCCAGCAGTGAGCTAGCGGGAGCCGAGCAGTACTTC. This chain links TRBV10-2 with TRBJ2-7; 10 positions agree with TRBD2. The trim removed 2 bases at V and 6 bases at J, leaving 1 base unmatched. The CDR3 has 13 residues. The germline V gene encodes CDR1 WSHSY and CDR2 SAAADI.

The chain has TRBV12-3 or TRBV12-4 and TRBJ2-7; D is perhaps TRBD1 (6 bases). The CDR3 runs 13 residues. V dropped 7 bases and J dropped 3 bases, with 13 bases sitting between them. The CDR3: CASTQEGGYEQYF. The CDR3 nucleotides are TGTGCCAGCACCCAAGAAGGGGGCTACGAGCAGTACTTC.